This T cell receptor (beta chain) stems from a study of blood T cells in healthy people across ages. A J-beta primer mix and a sample-barcoded 5' primer were used in a second PCR of roughly 7 to 12 cycles. MiXCR, applied by TCRdb to the 5' RACE reads, yields one record per CDR3 protein. Among roughly 1,500,000 distinct CDR3 sequences listed, roughly a third were seen once. The germline V gene has CDR1 MNHEY and CDR2 SVGEGT. Trimming left V 6 bases short and J 3 bases short, with 9 bases between. The CDR3 loop spans 12 amino acids. This clonotype appeared many times. Total RNA was extracted at no less than 6 micrograms per sample.

Sequencing was done on a sample of blood. This clonotype was sampled from a woman aged 25 to 45 in good health. This chain connects TRBV6-2 or TRBV6-3 to TRBJ2-7, with a tentative D call TRBD2 (5 bases). CDR3 coding DNA: TGTGCCAGCAGCCGGGAAGACTACGAGCAGTACTTC. Translated: CASSREDYEQYF.